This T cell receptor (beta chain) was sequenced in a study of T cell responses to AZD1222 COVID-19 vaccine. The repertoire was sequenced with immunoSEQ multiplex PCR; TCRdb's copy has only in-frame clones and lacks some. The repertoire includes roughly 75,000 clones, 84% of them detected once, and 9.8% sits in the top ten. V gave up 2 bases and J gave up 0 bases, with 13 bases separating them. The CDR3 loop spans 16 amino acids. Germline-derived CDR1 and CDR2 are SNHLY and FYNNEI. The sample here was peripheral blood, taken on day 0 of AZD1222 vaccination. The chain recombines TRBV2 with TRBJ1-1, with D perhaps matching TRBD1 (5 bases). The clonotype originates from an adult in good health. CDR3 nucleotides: TGTGCCAGCAGTGAATTAGGCTTGGGGCTGAACACTGAAGCTTTCTTT. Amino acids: CASSELGLGLNTEAFF.